The rows below give T cell receptor beta chains drawn from one sample of a study of T-cell memory formation after mild COVID-19. TCRdb re-called the 5' RACE reads through MiXCR, storing one row per CDR3 protein. The table lists about half a million distinct CDR3 sequences, around a sixth of them singletons. Sequences were obtained from PBMCs or a T cell subset sorted from them (not recorded which). These receptors all come from an adult woman who had mild COVID-19 (a few samples of this study predate the infection). Cell type and time point are not known. The CDR3 runs from the conserved cysteine through the conserved F or W. Fields, in order: CDR3 DNA, CDR3 protein, V gene, clone size, D gene, J gene. D genes are given only for firm matches. Clone size is shown for a subset of rows, as once, few, many or a class of expanded clone.

CDR3nt: TGTGCCATCAGTGCAGAACAGGCCCGACCAGATACGCAGTATTTT
CDR3aa: CAISAEQARPDTQYF
v_gene: TRBV10-3
abundance: NA
d_gene: NA
j_gene: TRBJ2-3

CDR3nt: TGTGCCAGCAGCTTAGCCGCCCGGCAATACGAGCAGTACTTC
CDR3aa: CASSLAARQYEQYF
v_gene: TRBV7-6
abundance: few
d_gene: NA
j_gene: TRBJ2-7

CDR3nt: TGCAGCGTAATTACGGGGTTGAACACCGGGGAGCTGTTTTTT
CDR3aa: CSVITGLNTGELFF
v_gene: TRBV29-1
abundance: few
d_gene: NA
j_gene: TRBJ2-2

CDR3nt: TGTGCCAGCAGCCAAGGGACTAGCGGGAGAGATACGCAGTATTTT
CDR3aa: CASSQGTSGRDTQYF
v_gene: TRBV7-2
abundance: few
d_gene: TRBD2
j_gene: TRBJ2-3

CDR3nt: TGCGCCAGCAGCCTTGGCAGGGTGGCTAATGAAAAACTGTTTTTT
CDR3aa: CASSLGRVANEKLFF
v_gene: TRBV5-1
abundance: NA
d_gene: NA
j_gene: TRBJ1-4

CDR3nt: TGTGCCAGCAGCTTAGAGCGGACGATGGATGAGCAGTTCTTC
CDR3aa: CASSLERTMDEQFF
v_gene: TRBV7-2
abundance: NA
d_gene: NA
j_gene: TRBJ2-1

CDR3nt: TGTGCCAGCAGCCCCCCTGGGAGGGAGCAGTTCTTC
CDR3aa: CASSPPGREQFF
v_gene: TRBV14
abundance: many
d_gene: NA
j_gene: TRBJ2-1

CDR3nt: TGCAGTGCTCGTAGCTGGGGGGCGGAGACCCAGTACTTC
CDR3aa: CSARSWGAETQYF
v_gene: TRBV20-1
abundance: few
d_gene: NA
j_gene: TRBJ2-5

CDR3nt: TGTGCCAGCAGCTTAGCCCAACTAGCGGGAGGACCCAACTACAATGAGCAGTTCTTC
CDR3aa: CASSLAQLAGGPNYNEQFF
v_gene: TRBV7-6
abundance: few
d_gene: TRBD2
j_gene: TRBJ2-1

CDR3nt: TGCGCCAGCAGCCAGGACTACGGGCGAGACTATGGCTACACCTTC
CDR3aa: CASSQDYGRDYGYTF
v_gene: TRBV4-1
abundance: few
d_gene: NA
j_gene: TRBJ1-2

CDR3nt: TGTGCCACTCAGGGAGCGGGTAAAAAGACCCAGTACTTC
CDR3aa: CATQGAGKKTQYF
v_gene: TRBV3-1
abundance: NA
d_gene: NA
j_gene: TRBJ2-5

CDR3nt: TGCAGTGCCGTCGGGACTAGGACCTACAATGAGCAGTTCTTC
CDR3aa: CSAVGTRTYNEQFF
v_gene: TRBV20-1
abundance: many
d_gene: TRBD2
j_gene: TRBJ2-1

CDR3nt: TGTGCCAGCAGCCCGATGCAACTAGGGGCGCAGTATTTT
CDR3aa: CASSPMQLGAQYF
v_gene: TRBV9
abundance: few
d_gene: NA
j_gene: TRBJ2-3

CDR3nt: TGTGCCAGCATACAGACAGGATCCGCTGAAAAACTGTTTTTT
CDR3aa: CASIQTGSAEKLFF
v_gene: TRBV25-1
abundance: NA
d_gene: NA
j_gene: TRBJ1-4

CDR3nt: TGTGCCATCAGTGGGGCCGGGCTAGCGGGAGTACTCTACGAGCAGTACTTC
CDR3aa: CAISGAGLAGVLYEQYF
v_gene: TRBV10-3
abundance: NA
d_gene: TRBD2
j_gene: TRBJ2-7

CDR3nt: TGTGCCAGCAGTACTTGGGGTAATATGCCTGAAGCTTTCTTT
CDR3aa: CASSTWGNMPEAFF
v_gene: TRBV12-3/TRBV12-4
abundance: NA
d_gene: NA
j_gene: TRBJ1-1

CDR3nt: TGTGCCAGCAGCTTAGTCCGGGACTATGGAGATACGCAGTATTTT
CDR3aa: CASSLVRDYGDTQYF
v_gene: TRBV5-6
abundance: NA
d_gene: TRBD2
j_gene: TRBJ2-3

CDR3nt: TGTGCCAGCAGCTTACAGGGGAACTACGAGCAGTACTTC
CDR3aa: CASSLQGNYEQYF
v_gene: TRBV2
abundance: few
d_gene: TRBD1
j_gene: TRBJ2-7

CDR3nt: TGTGCCAGCAGCCAACAAGACAGGAATAATTCACCCCTCCACTTT
CDR3aa: CASSQQDRNNSPLHF
v_gene: TRBV4-2
abundance: NA
d_gene: NA
j_gene: TRBJ1-6

CDR3nt: TGCGCCAGCAGCTTGTCCCAGGGTCGGATGAACACTGAAGCTTTCTTT
CDR3aa: CASSLSQGRMNTEAFF
v_gene: TRBV5-1
abundance: NA
d_gene: NA
j_gene: TRBJ1-1

CDR3nt: TGTGCCAGCAGCCAGGTGGGGGAGCCCCAGCATTTT
CDR3aa: CASSQVGEPQHF
v_gene: TRBV7-9
abundance: few
d_gene: NA
j_gene: TRBJ1-5

CDR3nt: TGTGCCAGCAGTTTTCAGCGGGGAGAAGATACGCAGTATTTT
CDR3aa: CASSFQRGEDTQYF
v_gene: TRBV6-1
abundance: few
d_gene: TRBD2
j_gene: TRBJ2-3

CDR3nt: TGCAGTGCCGATGGGACAGGGTCGGATCAGCCCCAGCATTTT
CDR3aa: CSADGTGSDQPQHF
v_gene: TRBV20-1
abundance: many
d_gene: TRBD1
j_gene: TRBJ1-5

CDR3nt: TGTGCCAGCAGCTTAGGACAGGGGCAGTTCTTC
CDR3aa: CASSLGQGQFF
v_gene: TRBV7-9
abundance: NA
d_gene: TRBD1
j_gene: TRBJ2-1

CDR3nt: TGTGCTAGCAGCTTAAACAGAGGAGAGACCCAGTACTTC
CDR3aa: CASSLNRGETQYF
v_gene: TRBV7-7
abundance: many
d_gene: NA
j_gene: TRBJ2-5

CDR3nt: TGTGCCAGCAGCCCTCGGGACAAGAGTTCCTACGAGCAGTACTTC
CDR3aa: CASSPRDKSSYEQYF
v_gene: TRBV7-9
abundance: few
d_gene: NA
j_gene: TRBJ2-7

CDR3nt: TGCAGTACCCTACAGGGGGCTCGGGAGACCCAGTACTTC
CDR3aa: CSTLQGARETQYF
v_gene: TRBV20-1
abundance: few
d_gene: TRBD1
j_gene: TRBJ2-5

CDR3nt: TGCAGTGCCCAGCGGGGCTCCTACAATGAGCAGTTCTTC
CDR3aa: CSAQRGSYNEQFF
v_gene: TRBV20-1
abundance: few
d_gene: TRBD2
j_gene: TRBJ2-1

CDR3nt: TGTGCCAGTAGTATATCAGGGGGTAACACTGAAGCTTTCTTT
CDR3aa: CASSISGGNTEAFF
v_gene: TRBV19
abundance: NA
d_gene: TRBD1
j_gene: TRBJ1-1

CDR3nt: TGTGCCAGCAGCCTTGCGGGACAGGGGGCGGATGAGCAGTTCTTC
CDR3aa: CASSLAGQGADEQFF
v_gene: TRBV7-3
abundance: NA
d_gene: TRBD1
j_gene: TRBJ2-1

CDR3nt: TGTGCCAGCAGTTTACTGCGGGGGAACACTGAAGCTTTCTTT
CDR3aa: CASSLLRGNTEAFF
v_gene: TRBV12-3/TRBV12-4
abundance: few
d_gene: NA
j_gene: TRBJ1-1

CDR3nt: TGCGCCAGCAGCTTGGCGAGGGCTATGAACACTGAAGCTTTCTTT
CDR3aa: CASSLARAMNTEAFF
v_gene: TRBV5-1
abundance: few
d_gene: NA
j_gene: TRBJ1-1

CDR3nt: TGCAGTGCGAGAGGCCTCGGACTTCACAGGGGCAACACTGAAGCTTTCTTT
CDR3aa: CSARGLGLHRGNTEAFF
v_gene: TRBV20-1
abundance: few
d_gene: TRBD1
j_gene: TRBJ1-1

CDR3nt: TGCAGCGCCGGGACTAGCGGGACGTACAATGAGCAGTTCTTC
CDR3aa: CSAGTSGTYNEQFF
v_gene: TRBV29-1
abundance: NA
d_gene: TRBD2
j_gene: TRBJ2-1

CDR3nt: TGTGCCAGCAGCCCAAGGACAGATCGTTCCTACGAGCAGTACTTC
CDR3aa: CASSPRTDRSYEQYF
v_gene: TRBV3-1
abundance: few
d_gene: NA
j_gene: TRBJ2-7

CDR3nt: TGTGCCAGCAGTGAACAGGGGCGCCGCGAAAACATTCAGTACTTC
CDR3aa: CASSEQGRRENIQYF
v_gene: TRBV6-6
abundance: few
d_gene: TRBD1
j_gene: TRBJ2-4

CDR3nt: TGTGCCAGCAATTTCCAGCAGAGGTTGGGGTCCTACGAGCAGTACTTC
CDR3aa: CASNFQQRLGSYEQYF
v_gene: TRBV21-1
abundance: few
d_gene: NA
j_gene: TRBJ2-7

CDR3nt: TGTGCCAGCACCGCCAGCCACTATGGCTACACCTTC
CDR3aa: CASTASHYGYTF
v_gene: TRBV11-2
abundance: few
d_gene: NA
j_gene: TRBJ1-2

CDR3nt: TGCGCCAGCAGCCAAGATCCAGGGAAATACGAGCAGTACTTC
CDR3aa: CASSQDPGKYEQYF
v_gene: TRBV4-1
abundance: few
d_gene: NA
j_gene: TRBJ2-7

CDR3nt: TGTGCCAGCAGCCCCCTCGGGGACAGGGCCTACAATGAGCAGTTCTTC
CDR3aa: CASSPLGDRAYNEQFF
v_gene: TRBV7-3
abundance: NA
d_gene: TRBD1
j_gene: TRBJ2-1